This T cell receptor (beta chain) derives from a study of blood T cell repertoires in COVID-19. Profiled with immunoSEQ multiplex PCR; TCRdb holds only in-frame clones, not every one. This table holds 95,000 to 110,000 clones, about 88% found once. The source is a human donor in a cohort sampled during active COVID-19. The specimen was peripheral blood.

The chain's CDR3 is CASSWSGSRAWEQFF. DNA of the CDR3: TGTGCCAGCAGTTGGAGCGGGAGTAGGGCATGGGAGCAGTTCTTC. The chain couples TRBV28 to TRBJ2-1, with 8 nucleotides matching TRBD2. The CDR3 spans 15 residues. Germline trimming cut 4 bases from V and 10 bases from J; bases unmatched to any gene: 12. Germline CDR1 MDHEN, CDR2 SYDVKM.